This T cell receptor (beta chain) was obtained from a study of cytomegalovirus exposure and HLA in healthy donors (dated by TCRdb to about 2017). Broadly, across the study: An earlier analysis of approximately 550 of the donors reported approximately 300 Gb of sequence data and approximately 110 million unique TCR beta sequences from 150 million to 200 million T cells. The number of donors typed differed by locus, with roughly 629-640 for A, B, C, DRB1 and DQB1, over 500 for DQA1, about 610 for DPA1, and 400 to 490 for DPB1. The T cell repertoires of around 670 subjects were profiled by immunosequencing and related to cytomegalovirus serostatus. The later analysis used no new phenotypic data to find candidate immune exposures, relying instead on TCR beta sequences and their occurrence across donors. A later genetic analysis used genome-wide SNP genotypes for about three fifths of the 666 donors, treating that subset as a discovery cohort. All discovery cohort repertoires had been generated on a single sequencing platform. An early release that covered some 640 HLA-typed donors contained approximately 300 gigabases of sequencing data and tens of millions of unique TCR sequences. The study combined high-throughput TCR immunosequencing, statistical association of individual TCRs with disease status, and machine learning to predict cytomegalovirus infection status. The study aimed to test whether cataloging public T cell receptors could reveal signatures of past pathogen exposure. Of the roughly 390 genotyped donors, roughly 85% fell in the genetic ancestry cluster associated with self-reported Caucasian donors. Besides the first cohort of roughly 640 subjects, a separate validation cohort made up of 90 to 150 different subjects was used. Donor age, sex, ethnicity and CMV serostatus were compiled alongside the repertoire data. Among 398 genotyped donors of the cohort, an average of approximately 240,000 unique TCR beta nucleotide sequences was sequenced per donor, of which roughly 18% were non-productive. Four to six DR-DQ haplotypes were handled as single units for association and clustering, since linkage in the cohort was strong. To study patterns of TCR occurrence, a later analysis re-analyzed previously published TCR beta repertoires from more than 550 donors and added high-resolution HLA genotyping. An earlier analysis of 587 of the donors used high-throughput TCR beta sequencing to judge whether each TCR beta V gene segment behaved as functional or pseudogenic. HLA typing included class I and class II loci at four-digit resolution.

The CDR1 and CDR2 encoded by the germline V gene are MGHRA and YSYEKL. Trimming removed 4 bases from V and 2 bases from J, leaving 15 bases between the germline ends. Counted from cysteine to phenylalanine, this CDR3 has 15 amino acids. Only the CDR3 part of the read is kept: 45 bases, read in frame from the first base. Preparation of the library involved the immunoSEQ multiplex PCR assay. For the multiplex PCR, a mixture combining 60 forward primers for TCR Vbeta segments and 13 reverse primers for TCR Jbeta segments was used. The CDR3 region of rearranged TCR beta genes was amplified from genomic DNA by a multiplex PCR assay. The amplified TCR beta libraries were sequenced on the Illumina HiSeq System as 87-base-pair reads. Regarding the original processing steps: A later analysis counted approximately 74 million unique TCR beta chains across the 650 to 700 repertoires, and some 11 million of these chains were shared by at least two donors. A nearest-neighbor algorithm error-corrected the raw reads and collapsed the reads into unique sequences, merging closely related sequences to remove PCR and sequencing errors. V, D and J gene segments were assigned by aligning CDR3 sequences to IMGT reference sequences. For a sequence to be retained, a match of at least six nucleotides to both a V gene segment and a J gene segment was required. Rearrangements were called productive when the CDR3 lacked stop codons and stayed in frame with V and J; all others were non-productive. CDR3 was defined by IMGT convention, running from the second conserved V-encoded cysteine to the conserved J-encoded phenylalanine. The earlier analysis of about 610 of the donors excluded sequences that lacked an unambiguous match to a single V gene segment. In an earlier analysis of a few hundred of the donors, a V segment was called functional when productive rearrangements were above 56.7%, and segregating when the standard deviation between donors exceeded 5%. A statistical classification framework was developed to diagnose cytomegalovirus status using the catalog of TCR beta chain sequences. In a later analysis, V and J genes were assigned by comparing TCR nucleotide sequences against IMGT/GENE-DB human TR gene sequences. A later analysis assigned CDR3 sequences and most-parsimonious VDJ recombination scenarios with the TCRdist pipeline. In a later analysis, each TCR beta chain was defined by its CDR3 amino acid sequence together with its V-gene family, and reads without a unique V-gene family were excluded. A later analysis removed 500 to 650 highly shared, low-generation-probability nucleotide sequences to deal with suspected cross-contamination and a sequencing artifact. In a later analysis, a clonal expansion index for each public chain was calculated from normalized within-repertoire ranks of inferred template counts. Generation probabilities in a later analysis came from a VDJ recombination model fitted to out-of-frame rearrangements, and those results were checked against IGoR. A later analysis scored TCR-TCR, TCR-HLA and TCR-CMV co-occurrence with hypergeometric tests, applying a repertoire-size bias correction to TCR pairs. In a later analysis, false discovery rates were estimated by permuting HLA or CMV assignments 20 times. In a later analysis, co-occurring TCRs were grouped with DBSCAN, and TCRdist sequence similarity was added when clustering was performed within HLA-allele-positive subsets. Repertoires with fewer than 30,000 or more than 120,000 public chains, plus five repertoires with anomalous nucleotide sharing, were excluded from co-occurrence clustering. TCRdb took this table from immuneACCESS and kept in-frame rearrangements with V and J called. Such tables lack part of the clones; where checked against another copy, unresolved V genes explain under half of the gap, and the rest is unexplained. D and trimming come from the DNA, and the V and J calls and clone size come from that table. The sample table records about 98,000 clones; approximately 70% of these occur just once. The ten largest clonotypes hold about 2.5% of the sample.

About this clone itself: The specificity of this receptor is unknown. No quality values exist for individual bases; no much larger clone is one base distant.

The cohort consisted of 600 or so healthy bone marrow donors. Cohort members were all nominally healthy when sampled, although unrecorded immune exposures were likely present. The donor was CMV seronegative and belonged to the group of several hundred seronegative cohort members. A peripheral blood sample was collected from each donor, and TCR beta sequencing was performed on peripheral blood mononuclear cells. The Qiagen DNeasy Blood Extraction Kit was used to extract genomic DNA from the blood cell samples. Results and caveats for the whole study, not just this receptor: Because the 87-base-pair reads could not distinguish some IMGT-functional V segments, including TRBV6-2 and TRBV6-3, those segments were excluded. According to a later genetic analysis, donors in an Asian-associated ancestry cluster had fewer N-insertions in productive TCRs than the approximately 670-donor mean. In the study, approximately 160 TCR beta chains were listed as associated with cytomegalovirus. Correlated functional status among segregating V segments might be attributable to linkage disequilibrium, but an unknown experimental factor could not be ruled out. Several of the top co-occurrence clusters appeared to be linked to parvovirus B19, influenza, CMV and Epstein-Barr virus, according to a later analysis. According to a later analysis, TCR association rates differed among HLA loci, with DRB1 alleles showing the most associated TCRs and HLA-C alleles showing the fewest. In an earlier analysis of approximately 590 of the donors, most TCR beta V segments appeared in productive rearrangements about 87% or about 30% of the time, broadly matching IMGT annotations. The authors suggested that the approach could potentially be extended to other disease states and immunological phenotypes. Immune exposure information for the cohort was limited to CMV serostatus. A later genetic analysis associated a missense DCLRE1C variant with V-gene and J-gene trimming of TCR beta chains, and an independent cohort replicated the association. The sequencing pipeline was judged likely to have produced a cluster of highly shared sequence variants as a technical artifact. HLA typing was unavailable for some donors at each locus, so association tests used only the typed subset. In vitro tests confirmed that a few of the cytomegalovirus-associated TCR beta chains recognize cytomegalovirus antigens. While some public TCRs were present in many individuals, most TCR sequences turned up only very rarely across donors. Only TCR beta chains were sequenced in this cohort, and the absence of alpha or paired-chain data limited detectable features. A later analysis found that HLA-associated TCR beta chains were more clonally expanded and had lower generation probabilities than equally common non-associated chains. Assigning TCR associations to individual alleles was difficult when HLA alleles, especially DR and DQ, strongly co-occurred. In both the original and validation cohorts, the classifier was reported to diagnose cytomegalovirus status with high specificity and sensitivity. A further reported finding was that TCR beta sequences accurately predicted the HLA-A and HLA-B alleles for most subjects in the first cohort. Roughly uniform sequencing depth across donors was assumed in presence/absence analyses, although this assumption may not hold. Because counts were too low, roughly 16 rarely observed V segments, including chromosome 9 orphons, were excluded from the earlier analysis of some 540 of the donors. Specific HLA alleles were associated with 18,000 or so TCR beta sequences at a false discovery rate of 0.05 in a later analysis. In a later analysis, most CMV-associated TCR beta chains were found to appear HLA-restricted, with HLA associations seemingly driven largely by CMV exposure.

The source is a man between 50 and 59 years old in good health and CMV-seronegative. The sequence joins TRBV4-1 to TRBJ2-7; TRBD2 is a weak D gene call, 5 bases matching. Sample: PBMCs. This receptor has the CDR3 CASSLQITGAYEQYF. The nucleotide sequence reads TGCGCCAGCAGCCTCCAAATTACCGGGGCCTACGAGCAGTACTTC.